The present T cell receptor beta chain was sequenced within a study of regulatory T cells in long-lasting Graves disease. Study-level points and caveats: Sample size, which was small, may have reduced accuracy.

Library construction for TCR beta used iRepertoire HTBI primers and Arm-PCR of CDR3 regions. Each CDR3 protein is one row after TCRdb ran MiXCR on the multiplex PCR reads. Of about 540,000 distinct CDR3 sequences in the sample, less than 15% were seen once. In regard to this clonotype: What it binds is not known. Given a much more abundant clone one base away, this may be a read error.

Between the trimmed V and J ends, which lost 4 bases and 3 bases, there was a span of 14 bases. The CDR3 has 14 residues. Looked up from germline, CDR1 is SGHRS and CDR2 is YFSETQ. Time point here: newly diagnosed GD, antithyroid drugs for less than 3 months. RNA isolated from PBMCs was used to make the TCR library. The same specimen was also included in a second study, on T cells in Graves' hyperthyroidism and ophthalmopathy. That paper notes: Across 18 months, stable Graves' hyperthyroidism was marked by no progression to ophthalmopathy. First-round RT-PCR with HTBI primers amplified the TCR CDR3 region. Most expanded thyroid clonotypes above 0.001 recurred in blood.

This TCR derives from a young man with Graves disease. V and J are TRBV5-1 and TRBJ2-7, with D maybe TRBD1 (5 bases). The source was peripheral blood mononuclear cells (PBMCs), collected at new diagnosis, from a patient treated with antithyroid drugs. DNA for the CDR3: TGCGCCAGCAGCATGACACAGGACCACTACGAGCAGTACTTC. Translating gives CASSMTQDHYEQYF.